This T cell receptor (beta chain) was documented in a study of technical replicates of blood from several donors. TCRdb's table, derived via immunoSEQ multiplex PCR, lists solely in-frame clones and lacks some. The repertoire holds 95,000 to 100,000 clones, nearly 96% seen once, with 0.2% to 0.25% in the top ten. In germline, CDR1 is SGHDN, CDR2 FVKESK. The CDR3 totals 13 residues. The V end was cut by 0 bases, the J end by 5 bases, with 5 bases between. Material for sequencing was T cells isolated from PBMCs. The chain joins TRBV14 to TRBJ1-5; no firm D call. The source of this sequence is a human donor in good health. The CDR3 here is CASSQDLDQPQHF. CDR3 in DNA: TGTGCCAGCAGCCAAGATCTCGATCAGCCCCAGCATTTT.